This passage covers 16 T cell receptor beta chains from one sample sequenced in a study of post-analysis software for immune sequencing data (dated by TCRdb to the mid-2010s). Libraries were made using PCR. TCRdb shows the sequencer as Illumina HiSeq 2500. Unique molecular identifiers were incorporated into TCR beta cDNA libraries to reduce PCR and sequencing biases. TCRdb trimmed the raw reads at Q25, called clones with MiXCR and kept productive beta chains. Every entry covers one CDR3 protein and lists the most common genes and DNA from its rows. The sample table lists about 810,000 distinct CDR3 sequences, roughly 50% of them with a count of one. Roughly 4.4% of the sample goes to the ten largest clones. Their antigens are not known. Broader findings and caveats from the paper: Patients showed significantly higher frequencies than controls for about 5 TRBV segments, among them TRBV5-6, TRBV5-1 and TRBV20-1.

The specimen was blood. Source of these receptors: a girl between 5 and 17 years old with multiple sclerosis.

The chain recombines TRBV20-1 with TRBJ2-5, with a possible D match to TRBD2 (5 bases). Deletions cut 7 bases from V and 1 base from J, with 10 bases between. This CDR3 has 12 amino acids. Germline loops: CDR1 DFQATT, CDR2 SNEGSKA (reference sequence). In nucleotides, the CDR3 is TGCAGTGGTCTTCGGGGCCAAGAGACCCAGTACTTC. Its translation: CSGLRGQETQYF.

This chain links TRBV5-1 with TRBJ2-7, with 10 bases that match TRBD2. The DNA end is more similar to TRBJ2-5, so the J call may be wrong. This CDR3 region has 15 residues. Germline values: CDR1 SGHRS, CDR2 YFSETQ. For the CDR3, the DNA is TGCGCCAGCAGCTTGAGGGGGACTAGCGTGGAGACCCAGTACTTC. Translated, it gives CASSLRGTSVETQYF.

CDR3 sequence reads: CASSPHSPTGVASGANVLTF. Written as DNA, the CDR3 is TGTGCCAGTAGCCCCCATAGCCCGACAGGGGTCGCCTCTGGGGCCAACGTCCTGACTTTC. The rearrangement joins TRBV7-8 to TRBJ2-6; 8 nucleotides agree with TRBD1. Germline trimming cut 9 bases from V and 0 bases from J; bases unmatched to any gene: 19. CDR1 is SGHVS, CDR2 FQNEAQ, per germline. The CDR3 is made up of 20 amino acids. The full variable domain, rest sourced from reference TRBV7-8 and TRBJ2-6, is GAGVSQSPRYKVAKRGQDVALRCDPISGHVSLFWYQQALGQGPEFLTYFQNEAQLDKSGLPSDRFFAERPEGSVSTLKIQRTQQEDSAVYLCASSPHSPTGVASGANVLTFGAGSRLTVL.

As regards this clonotype: A much larger clone sits a single nucleotide away, making a read error possible. CDR3 residues: CGANPGGAFSGANVLTF. Written as DNA, the CDR3 is TGCGGTGCTAATCCTGGTGGGGCCTTCTCTGGGGCCAACGTCCTGACTTTC. The V call is TRBV20-1, the J call TRBJ2-6; D is perhaps TRBD1 (5 bases). CDR1 is DFQATT and CDR2 is SNEGSKA in the germline V gene (reference sequence). CDR3 length: 17 residues.

This rearrangement joins TRBV29-1 to TRBJ1-1; 8 bases match TRBD1. After removal of 5 bases from V and 0 bases from J, the junction contained 17 bases not matched to a gene. The CDR3 totals 18 residues. The germline V gene has CDR1 SQVTM and CDR2 ANQGSEA. CDR3 amino acids: CSVPAQDRGPSLNTEAFF. CDR3 sequence (DNA): TGCAGCGTTCCAGCCCAAGACAGGGGACCTTCTTTGAACACTGAAGCTTTCTTT.

The rearrangement links TRBV18 to TRBJ2-1, with 8 bases lining up with TRBD2. V dropped 3 bases and J dropped 9; count of bases not matched to a gene: 7. Germline CDR1 is KGHSH and CDR2 is LQKENI. The CDR3 is made up of 14 amino acids. CDR3 nucleotide sequence: TGTGCCAGCTCACCGGGACTAGAGCGAGGTGAGCAGTTCTTC. Protein: CASSPGLERGEQFF.

This chain connects TRBV25-1 to TRBJ1-2; D may be TRBD1 (5 bases). V shed 1 base and J shed 4 bases, with 10 bases lying between them. CDR1 MGHDK and CDR2 SYGVNS come from the germline V gene. The CDR3 extends over 14 amino acids. The CDR3 coding sequence is TGTGCCAGCAGTGAATGGGGGGGAGCCTATGGCTACACCTTC. Its protein product is CASSEWGGAYGYTF.

The chain recombines TRBV7-2 with TRBJ1-1; 11 nucleotides line up with TRBD1. After removal of 4 bases from V and 3 bases from J, the junction contained 10 bases not matched to a gene. The germline CDR1 and CDR2 sequences are SGHTA and FQGNSA. This CDR3 is 17 amino acids long. The CDR3 spells CASSSKGGTGGHTEAFF. The CDR3 nucleotides read TGTGCCAGCAGCTCAAAGGGCGGGACAGGGGGACACACTGAAGCTTTCTTT.

The V and J genes are TRBV15 and TRBJ2-4, with 14 bases lining up with TRBD2. Unmatched junction bases numbered 9, after V lost 5 bases and J lost 0 bases. The CDR3 contains 19 residues. Germline lookup yields CDR1 LNHNV and CDR2 YYDKDF (reference sequence). The CDR3 nucleotides read TGTGCCACCAGCGAGGGTGGGACTAGCGGGGGACTAGCCAAAAACATTCAGTACTTC. Protein sequence: CATSEGGTSGGLAKNIQYF.

J is TRBJ2-7 and V is TRBV6-2 or TRBV6-3, with 9 positions matching TRBD1. CDR3 length equals 15 residues. V was pared by 5 bases and J by 0 bases, with 5 bases of the junction left unmatched. Germline V lookup: CDR1 MNHEY, CDR2 SVGEGT. CDR3 region: CASSGQGWGSYEQYF. The CDR3 nucleotides are TGTGCCAGCAGTGGACAGGGGTGGGGCTCCTACGAGCAGTACTTC.

This clonotype was detected a few times. This chain links TRBV6-5 with TRBJ2-1, with 9 nucleotides matching TRBD2. The DNA end favors TRBJ2-7, so the J call may be wrong. This CDR3 spans 14 amino acids. CDR1 is MNHEY and CDR2 is SVGAGI in the germline V gene. This chain's CDR3 is CASGKAGGYNEQYF. CDR3 nucleotide sequence: TGTGCCAGCGGGAAAGCGGGAGGCTACAATGAGCAGTACTTC.

Only a few counts were recorded for this clonotype. J is TRBJ2-1 and V is TRBV25-1; tentative D call: TRBD2 (6 bases). CDR3 length equals 17 residues. The germline V gene has CDR1 MGHDK and CDR2 SYGVNS. With 2 bases removed from V and 7 bases from J, the gap between germline ends came to 21 bases. The CDR3 sequence is CASSEGKRRGPGNEQFF. CDR3 coding DNA: TGTGCCAGCAGTGAAGGAAAGCGGAGGGGCCCCGGGAATGAGCAGTTCTTC.

This chain joins TRBV27 and TRBJ1-4, with 10 nucleotides matching TRBD1. Germline CDR1 is MNHEY and CDR2 is SMNVEV (reference sequence). This CDR3 spans 18 amino acids. J gave up 1 base and V 4 bases, and 9 bases lay outside the gene matches. CDR3 DNA sequence: TGTGCCAGCAGTTCCATAGACAGGGGGCCCGAAACTAATGAAAAACTGTTTTTT. Residues: CASSSIDRGPETNEKLFF. The full variable domain, its missing parts supplied by reference TRBV27 and TRBJ1-4, is EAQVTQNPRYLITVTGKKLTVTCSQNMNHEYMSWYRQDPGLGLRQIYYSMNVEVTDKGDVPEGYKVSRKEKRNFPLILESPSPNQTSLYFCASSSIDRGPETNEKLFFGSGTQLSVL.

The chain employs TRBV12-3 or TRBV12-4 and TRBJ2-1, with D possibly being TRBD1 or TRBD2 (5 bases each). V was trimmed by 1 base and J by 7 bases, leaving 14 bases between them. CDR3 length equals 15 residues. CDR3 region: CASSLVNGARNEQFF. CDR3 sequence (DNA): TGTGCCAGCAGTTTAGTCAACGGGGCGAGGAATGAGCAGTTCTTC.

J is TRBJ2-5 and V is TRBV20-1; 12 nucleotides line up with TRBD2. V shed 6 bases and J 2 bases; nucleotides not matched to a gene: 4. The CDR3 length is 14 residues. The germline V gene has CDR1 DFQATT and CDR2 SNEGSKA (reference sequence). CDR3 region: CSALTSGGQETQYF. In DNA form, the CDR3 reads TGCAGTGCCTTGACTAGCGGGGGTCAAGAGACCCAGTACTTC.

There are a few counts of this clonotype. The chain links TRBV12-3 or TRBV12-4 to TRBJ2-1, with 7 bases lining up with TRBD2. Trimming took 8 bases from V and 0 from J; bases not matched to a gene: 10. The CDR3 extends over 16 amino acids. CDR3 DNA sequence: TGTGCCAGCTCGAGGGTGGGGGGGAGCTCCTACAATGAGCAGTTCTTC. This sequence encodes CASSRVGGSSYNEQFF.